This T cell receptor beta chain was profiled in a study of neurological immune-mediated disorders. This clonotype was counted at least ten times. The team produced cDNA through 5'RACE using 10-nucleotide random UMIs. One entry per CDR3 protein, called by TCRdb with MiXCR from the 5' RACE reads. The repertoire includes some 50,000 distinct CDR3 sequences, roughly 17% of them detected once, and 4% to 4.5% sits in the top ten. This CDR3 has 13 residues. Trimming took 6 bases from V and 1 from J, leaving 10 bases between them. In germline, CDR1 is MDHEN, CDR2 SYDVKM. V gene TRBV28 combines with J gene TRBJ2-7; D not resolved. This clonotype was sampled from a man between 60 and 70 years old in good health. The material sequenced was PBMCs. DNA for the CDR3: TGTGCCAGCAGAGCCAGGATGTCCTACGAGCAGTACTTC. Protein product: CASRARMSYEQYF.